The sequence of this T cell receptor beta chain was determined in a study of shared clonotypes between healthy human individuals. Study-level findings and limits: Clonotype sharing among donors, it was expected, would be affected by sequencing depth. Several donors shared 5% to 5.5% of their naive CD4 clonotypes.

Investigators divided CD4+ cells into CD45RA+ naive and CD45RA-negative memory subsets. On this clone itself: What it recognizes is unknown.

Authors' analysis steps: For the immunoSEQ data, sequences were junction-only without quality scores, so filtering differed. Sequencing was performed with immunoSEQ multiplex PCR; in TCRdb, only in-frame clones are kept and a portion is missing. V and J calls and clone size follow that table, whereas D and trimming were derived from the DNA. This sample has under 2.5 million clones, with 85% to 95% found just once. CDR1 LGHNA and CDR2 YSLEER come from the germline V gene. Trimming stripped 4 bases from V and 1 base from J, with 16 bases between. The CDR3 is 17 residues long. The sample comprised naive CD4+ T cells from PBMCs. Subset defined: CD45RA+ positively selected. This TCR derives from a man in his late teens or twenties in good health. Some clones in this sample may be carry-over from other donors' samples. The rearrangement links TRBV4-3 to TRBJ2-2, with D unclear. The chain's CDR3 is CASSRQEGSVNTGELFF. DNA for the CDR3: TGCGCCAGCAGCCGCCAAGAAGGGTCAGTGAACACCGGGGAGCTGTTTTTT.